This T cell receptor beta chain was sequenced during a study of shared clonotypes between healthy human individuals (TCRdb year 2020). With regard to the full study: Three men and two women, aged 18 to 49 years, made up the cohort. For each donor, CD4 naive and CD4 memory were each run on three plates, CD8 naive on two plates, and CD8 memory on one plate. To estimate repertoire size and how much clonotype sharing occurs between individuals, the study deeply sequenced the blood TCR repertoires of roughly 5 healthy adults. To increase sequencing depth and limit assay-specific biases, different laboratories used diverse techniques to prepare libraries and sequence TCR repertoires. Leukapheresis yielded between about 0.9 and 9 billion PBMCs per donor.

Points on this clone: This clone's antigen is unknown. The sample holds no much larger clone one base away, and base qualities are not on file. Other nucleotide sequences from this sample produce the same CDR3.

Using the deep immunoSEQ assay, TCR CDR3 regions were amplified from genomic DNA by multiplex PCR. Genomic DNA extracted from each cell subset was distributed evenly over all wells of several immunoSEQ 96-well plates, and each plate served as one replicate. For sorted subsets, 150 to 250 ng of genomic DNA, equivalent to 25,000 to 35,000 T cell genomes, went into each replicate PCR. The purified libraries were quantified using a Qubit 3.0 fluorometer, sized with a Bioanalyzer 2100, and then quantified again using the KAPA Library Quantification kit. Every immunoSEQ 96-well plate was sequenced on a dedicated single-read 150-cycle Illumina NextSeq 550 flow cell. As for the authors' bioinformatics: Because the immunoSEQ output included only junctional sequences and no quality scores, the filtering could not be the same as the filtering used for full-length reads. To assign V/J genes and CDR3, sequences were annotated using PyIR, a Python wrapper for IgBLAST v1.9, with IMGT germline references. Reads were filtered out if the reads had weak V/J assignments (E-value above 1e-6), no CDR3, stop codons, out-of-frame junctions, or ambiguous translated residues. V3J clonotypes were defined as sequences sharing an identical inferred V gene, J gene, and CDR3 amino acid sequence. To compute the percentage overlap between repertoires, the number of shared unique clonotypes was divided by the size of the smaller repertoire. Repertoire richness was assessed with RTK rarefaction, the Chao1 estimator, and Recon v2.1 estimates of unobserved clonotypes. Generation probabilities were computed with OLGA for all TCRbeta clonotypes obtained by the gDNA method from several donors. TCRdb took this table from immuneACCESS and kept in-frame rearrangements with V and J called. Such tables lack part of the clones; where checked against another copy, unresolved V genes explain under half of the gap, and the rest is unexplained. That table gives V, J and clone size, and the DNA gave D and trimming. This sample has more than 1 million clones in its table, and 78% of those were observed once. About 0.52% of the sample is held by the ten biggest clonotypes.

The donors were healthy, HIV-negative adults with no recently reported acute infections or vaccinations. All donors were Caucasian adults living in Nashville, Tennessee, USA. CD4+ T cells were enriched through magnetic negative selection, after which naive cells were positively selected on CD45RA and the remaining negative fraction served as the memory subset. Blood was obtained by leukapheresis, after which PBMCs were separated by Ficoll-Histopaque density gradient centrifugation and cryopreserved in liquid nitrogen vapor phase. Purity and quantity of every magnetically sorted T cell population were checked by analytical flow cytometry. Genomic DNA was isolated from each sorted fraction and quantified by UV absorbance on a Nanodrop 2000c. Results the study describes overall, beyond this receptor: Naive subsets generally had larger estimated clonotype richness than memory subsets. Sharing across several donors was observed for around 5% of naive CD4, 3% to 3.5% of naive CD8, 2.3% of memory CD4, and over 0.3% of memory CD8 clonotypes. Sampling was limited to blood, and TCR repertoires in tissue likely differ from TCR repertoires in blood. Because the study included only a small number of donors, the genetic and exposure-history diversity represented was limited. Based on pairwise subsampling, the degree of clonotype sharing among donors was expected to be affected by sequencing depth. Even with the large sequencing depth, rarefaction of the sorted-subset datasets indicated that sequencing was incomplete. Compared with non-shared clonotypes, clonotypes shared by all four sorted-subset donors had higher generation probabilities.

Including the terminal cysteine and phenylalanine, the CDR3 comprises 15 residues. The kept DNA is CDR3 alone, 45 bases in frame from the first base. The CDR1 and CDR2 encoded by the germline V gene (reference sequence) are LNHDA and SQIVND. Trimming removed 3 bases from V and 2 bases from J; the gene matches leave 5 bases unexplained. In this chain, TRBV19 is recombined with TRBJ2-3, and 7 bases in between align with TRBD2. Sequenced input: memory CD4+ T cells from PBMCs. According to the study, the label for this sample's cell subset or site signals: CD45RA-negative fraction. This clonotype was obtained from a man in his late teens or twenties in good health. Some clones in this sample may be carry-over from other donors' samples. This receptor carries the CDR3 CASSIGGRVTDTQYF. The nucleotide sequence is TGTGCCAGTAGTATTGGAGGGAGGGTCACAGATACGCAGTATTTT.